This TCR beta chain was captured by sequencing in a study of OX40 agonist ivuxolimab in advanced cancers. Repertoires were generated with immunoSEQ multiplex PCR, while TCRdb's copy carries only in-frame clones and drops some. The sample has 95,000 to 100,000 clones; under 85% are singletons. The material sequenced was CD4+ or CD8+ T cells sorted from blood, taken in a trial of the OX40 agonist ivuxolimab. The receptor was derived from an adult with an advanced solid tumor such as melanoma, head and neck, liver or kidney cancer.

The CDR3 sequence: CASSYDGALNSPLHF. As DNA, the CDR3 is TGTGCCAGCAGTTACGACGGAGCTCTTAATTCACCCCTCCACTTT. This chain uses TRBV2 with TRBJ1-6; D not certain. V was trimmed by 5 bases and J by 6 bases, leaving 14 bases between them. CDR3 size: 15 residues. Germline-derived CDR1 and CDR2 are SNHLY and FYNNEI.